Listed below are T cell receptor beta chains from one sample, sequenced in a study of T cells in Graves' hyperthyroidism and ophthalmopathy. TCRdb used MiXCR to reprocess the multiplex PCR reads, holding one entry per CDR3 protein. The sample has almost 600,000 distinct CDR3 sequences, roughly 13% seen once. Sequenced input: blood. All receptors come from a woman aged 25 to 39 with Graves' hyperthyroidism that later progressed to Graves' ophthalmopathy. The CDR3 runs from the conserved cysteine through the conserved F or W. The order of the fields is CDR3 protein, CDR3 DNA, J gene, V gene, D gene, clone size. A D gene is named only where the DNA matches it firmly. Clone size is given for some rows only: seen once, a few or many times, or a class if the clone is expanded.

CDR3 protein: CASISGAQPQHF
CDR3 DNA: TGTGCCAGCATTTCGGGGGCACAGCCCCAGCATTTT
J gene: TRBJ1-5
V gene: TRBV6-1
D gene: NA
clone size: NA

CDR3 protein: CSARDRSAGGNEQYF
CDR3 DNA: TGCAGTGCTAGAGATCGCTCAGCGGGAGGTAACGAGCAGTACTTC
J gene: TRBJ2-7
V gene: TRBV20-1
D gene: TRBD2
clone size: few

CDR3 protein: CASGGTNNEQFF
CDR3 DNA: TGTGCCAGCGGGGGTACTAACAATGAGCAGTTCTTC
J gene: TRBJ2-1
V gene: TRBV12-3/TRBV12-4
D gene: NA
clone size: many

CDR3 protein: CASSSDQEPEGANVLTF
CDR3 DNA: TGTGCCAGCAGTTCCGATCAGGAACCCGAAGGGGCCAACGTCCTGACTTTC
J gene: TRBJ2-6
V gene: TRBV6-2/TRBV6-3
D gene: NA
clone size: few

CDR3 protein: CASSLTTGLYNEQFF
CDR3 DNA: TGCGCCAGCAGCTTGACAACGGGACTATACAATGAGCAGTTCTTC
J gene: TRBJ2-1
V gene: TRBV5-1
D gene: TRBD2
clone size: many

CDR3 protein: CASRESGRYQETQYF
CDR3 DNA: TGTGCCAGCAGGGAGAGCGGGAGGTACCAAGAGACCCAGTACTTC
J gene: TRBJ2-5
V gene: TRBV6-1
D gene: TRBD2
clone size: few

CDR3 protein: CASSFRTLTF
CDR3 DNA: TGTGCCAGCAGTTTTAGGACACTCACCTTC
J gene: TRBJ1-2
V gene: TRBV12-3/TRBV12-4
D gene: NA
clone size: once

CDR3 protein: CASSLEGSGGHQPQHF
CDR3 DNA: TGCGCCAGCAGCTTGGAGGGCTCAGGAGGCCATCAGCCCCAGCATTTT
J gene: TRBJ1-5
V gene: TRBV5-1
D gene: NA
clone size: many

CDR3 protein: CASRGRLAGGRVDTQYF
CDR3 DNA: TGTGCCAGCAGGGGGCGACTAGCGGGAGGCCGCGTAGATACGCAGTATTTT
J gene: TRBJ2-3
V gene: TRBV11-2
D gene: TRBD2
clone size: NA

CDR3 protein: CASSPEGAAGQPQHF
CDR3 DNA: TGTGCCAGCTCACCGGAGGGGGCTGCTGGGCAGCCCCAGCATTTT
J gene: TRBJ1-5
V gene: TRBV18
D gene: TRBD1
clone size: few

CDR3 protein: CASSPADSSSTDTQYF
CDR3 DNA: TGTGCCAGCAGCCCTGCCGACAGTTCTAGCACAGATACGCAGTATTTT
J gene: TRBJ2-3
V gene: TRBV7-9
D gene: NA
clone size: NA

CDR3 protein: CASSDVWGSSNQPQHF
CDR3 DNA: TGTGCCAGCAGTGACGTTTGGGGATCCAGCAATCAGCCCCAGCATTTT
J gene: TRBJ1-5
V gene: TRBV2
D gene: NA
clone size: many

CDR3 protein: CATSDLAAGVVTQYF
CDR3 DNA: TGTGCCACCAGTGATTTAGCAGCGGGAGTTGTGACCCAGTACTTC
J gene: TRBJ2-5
V gene: TRBV24-1
D gene: TRBD2
clone size: many

CDR3 protein: CASSLDPSEDTEAFF
CDR3 DNA: TGTGCCAGCAGCTTAGATCCCTCAGAGGACACTGAAGCTTTCTTT
J gene: TRBJ1-1
V gene: TRBV11-3
D gene: NA
clone size: few

CDR3 protein: CASRIQGEGRDNSPLHF
CDR3 DNA: TGTGCCAGTAGAATCCAGGGAGAAGGGAGGGATAATTCACCCCTCCACTTT
J gene: TRBJ1-6
V gene: TRBV19
D gene: NA
clone size: many

CDR3 protein: CASSPGGLNTEAFF
CDR3 DNA: TGTGCCAGCTCACCCGGGGGCCTGAACACTGAAGCTTTCTTT
J gene: TRBJ1-1
V gene: TRBV28
D gene: NA
clone size: many

CDR3 protein: CASSLDRAASGSKTYEQYF
CDR3 DNA: TGTGCCAGCAGCTTAGACCGGGCGGCTAGCGGGTCAAAAACCTACGAGCAGTACTTC
J gene: TRBJ2-7
V gene: TRBV7-6
D gene: TRBD2
clone size: many

CDR3 protein: CASSYVGRGNTEAFF
CDR3 DNA: TGTGCCAGCAGTTATGTAGGCAGGGGTAACACTGAAGCTTTCTTT
J gene: TRBJ1-1
V gene: TRBV6-1
D gene: NA
clone size: many

CDR3 protein: CASLGSNRAQYF
CDR3 DNA: TGTGCCAGCTTAGGAAGCAACAGGGCCCAGTACTTC
J gene: TRBJ2-5
V gene: TRBV6-2/TRBV6-3
D gene: NA
clone size: many

CDR3 protein: CASRRLAGLNTGELFF
CDR3 DNA: TGTGCCAGCAGACGACTAGCGGGGTTGAACACCGGGGAGCTGTTTTTT
J gene: TRBJ2-2
V gene: TRBV27
D gene: TRBD2
clone size: many

CDR3 protein: CAGGSGVDQPQHF
CDR3 DNA: TGTGCCGGGGGTAGCGGAGTCGATCAGCCCCAGCATTTT
J gene: TRBJ1-5
V gene: TRBV7-9
D gene: NA
clone size: few

CDR3 protein: CASSAPGGLVAEAFF
CDR3 DNA: TGTGCCAGCAGTGCCCCTGGGGGCTTGGTCGCTGAAGCTTTCTTT
J gene: TRBJ1-1
V gene: TRBV28
D gene: NA
clone size: few

CDR3 protein: CASSLDLDSYGYTF
CDR3 DNA: TGTGCCAGCAGCTTAGACCTCGACAGCTATGGCTACACCTTC
J gene: TRBJ1-2
V gene: TRBV11-2
D gene: NA
clone size: few

CDR3 protein: CASSISPGELFF
CDR3 DNA: TGTGCCAGTAGTATAAGCCCCGGGGAGCTGTTTTTT
J gene: TRBJ2-2
V gene: TRBV19
D gene: NA
clone size: many

CDR3 protein: CASRFLPGETQYF
CDR3 DNA: TGTGCCAGCAGGTTCCTACCGGGGGAGACCCAGTACTTC
J gene: TRBJ2-5
V gene: TRBV7-9
D gene: NA
clone size: few

CDR3 protein: CASSSTGGGNTEAFF
CDR3 DNA: TGTGCCAGCAGCTCTACTGGGGGTGGGAACACTGAAGCTTTCTTT
J gene: TRBJ1-1
V gene: TRBV7-3
D gene: NA
clone size: many

CDR3 protein: CASMSDMSNQPQHF
CDR3 DNA: TGTGCCAGCATGTCGGACATGAGCAATCAGCCCCAGCATTTT
J gene: TRBJ1-5
V gene: TRBV2
D gene: NA
clone size: many

CDR3 protein: CASSPLPKTTDTQYF
CDR3 DNA: TGTGCCAGCAGCCCCTTGCCGAAGACCACAGATACGCAGTATTTT
J gene: TRBJ2-3
V gene: TRBV11-2
D gene: NA
clone size: NA

CDR3 protein: CASSEVADNAYEQYF
CDR3 DNA: TGTGCCAGCAGTGAAGTGGCGGATAACGCCTACGAGCAGTACTTC
J gene: TRBJ2-7
V gene: TRBV2
D gene: NA
clone size: many

CDR3 protein: CASSYISDTYEQYF
CDR3 DNA: TGTGCCAGCAGTTACATTAGCGACACCTACGAGCAGTACTTC
J gene: TRBJ2-7
V gene: TRBV6-5
D gene: NA
clone size: few

CDR3 protein: CASANPGTIGNIQYF
CDR3 DNA: TGTGCCAGCGCGAACCCCGGGACTATAGGAAACATTCAGTACTTC
J gene: TRBJ2-4
V gene: TRBV11-3
D gene: TRBD2
clone size: many

CDR3 protein: CSAIRATNEKLFF
CDR3 DNA: TGCAGTGCTATCAGGGCAACTAATGAAAAACTGTTTTTT
J gene: TRBJ1-4
V gene: TRBV20-1
D gene: NA
clone size: NA

CDR3 protein: CATSRRTGREKLFF
CDR3 DNA: TGTGCCACCAGCAGACGGACAGGGCGTGAAAAACTGTTTTTT
J gene: TRBJ1-4
V gene: TRBV15
D gene: TRBD1
clone size: NA

CDR3 protein: CASSQGGGVNEQFF
CDR3 DNA: TGTGCCAGCAGCCAAGGGGGCGGGGTCAATGAGCAGTTCTTC
J gene: TRBJ2-1
V gene: TRBV3-1
D gene: NA
clone size: many

CDR3 protein: CASSLPGQSSRDTQYF
CDR3 DNA: TGTGCCAGCAGTTTACCGGGACAGTCCTCACGGGATACGCAGTATTTT
J gene: TRBJ2-3
V gene: TRBV27
D gene: TRBD1
clone size: NA

CDR3 protein: CASSQQGADYNEQFF
CDR3 DNA: TGTGCCAGCAGCCAACAGGGGGCGGACTACAATGAGCAGTTCTTC
J gene: TRBJ2-1
V gene: TRBV3-1
D gene: TRBD1
clone size: NA

CDR3 protein: CATSRTADTQYF
CDR3 DNA: TGTGCCACCAGCCGTACGGCAGATACGCAGTATTTT
J gene: TRBJ2-3
V gene: TRBV15
D gene: NA
clone size: NA

CDR3 protein: CASNPTRVAGVRNEQFF
CDR3 DNA: TGCGCCAGCAATCCGACCCGGGTAGCGGGAGTTAGGAATGAGCAGTTCTTC
J gene: TRBJ2-1
V gene: TRBV10-2
D gene: TRBD2
clone size: few

CDR3 protein: CASSLWGQNEKLFF
CDR3 DNA: TGTGCCAGCAGTTTATGGGGGCAAAATGAAAAACTGTTTTTT
J gene: TRBJ1-4
V gene: TRBV27
D gene: NA
clone size: few

CDR3 protein: CSANPGGRETQYF
CDR3 DNA: TGCAGTGCTAACCCGGGGGGTAGAGAGACCCAGTACTTC
J gene: TRBJ2-5
V gene: TRBV20-1
D gene: TRBD2
clone size: many

CDR3 protein: CASSQGFFGYTF
CDR3 DNA: TGTGCCAGCAGCCAAGGATTTTTCGGCTACACCTTC
J gene: TRBJ1-2
V gene: TRBV14
D gene: NA
clone size: many

CDR3 protein: CASSQSDRGPKTQYF
CDR3 DNA: TGTGCCAGCAGCCAATCCGACAGGGGACCGAAGACCCAGTACTTC
J gene: TRBJ2-5
V gene: TRBV3-1
D gene: TRBD1
clone size: many

CDR3 protein: CASSPDKYYNEQFF
CDR3 DNA: TGTGCTAGCTCCCCGGACAAGTATTACAATGAGCAGTTCTTC
J gene: TRBJ2-1
V gene: TRBV12-5
D gene: NA
clone size: many

CDR3 protein: CASSYDAGTGGSSYNEQFF
CDR3 DNA: TGTGCCAGCAGCTACGACGCCGGGACAGGGGGAAGCTCCTACAATGAGCAGTTCTTC
J gene: TRBJ2-1
V gene: TRBV7-2
D gene: TRBD1
clone size: many

CDR3 protein: CASSMRDPYEQYF
CDR3 DNA: TGTGCCAGTAGTATGAGGGACCCCTACGAGCAGTACTTC
J gene: TRBJ2-7
V gene: TRBV19
D gene: NA
clone size: few

CDR3 protein: CASSYGQGGTEAFF
CDR3 DNA: TGTGCCAGCAGTTACGGACAGGGTGGGACTGAAGCTTTCTTT
J gene: TRBJ1-1
V gene: TRBV6-2/TRBV6-3
D gene: TRBD1
clone size: many

CDR3 protein: CSVEVPVGDGYTF
CDR3 DNA: TGCAGCGTTGAGGTCCCGGTAGGGGACGGCTACACCTTC
J gene: TRBJ1-2
V gene: TRBV29-1
D gene: NA
clone size: many

CDR3 protein: CASSPLRLAGVGTEAFF
CDR3 DNA: TGTGCCAGCAGTCCCCTCCGCTTAGCGGGGGTGGGGACTGAAGCTTTCTTT
J gene: TRBJ1-1
V gene: TRBV6-1
D gene: NA
clone size: many

CDR3 protein: CASGIAGVYNEQFF
CDR3 DNA: TGTGCCAGCGGGATAGCGGGGGTCTACAATGAGCAGTTCTTC
J gene: TRBJ2-1
V gene: TRBV25-1
D gene: TRBD2
clone size: NA

CDR3 protein: CATSDSGGVPDGYTF
CDR3 DNA: TGTGCCACCAGTGATTCCGGTGGGGTGCCGGATGGCTACACCTTC
J gene: TRBJ1-2
V gene: TRBV24-1
D gene: NA
clone size: many

CDR3 protein: CASSLGAGQGTDTQYF
CDR3 DNA: TGTGCCAGCAGCTTAGGAGCCGGACAGGGAACAGATACGCAGTATTTT
J gene: TRBJ2-3
V gene: TRBV7-6
D gene: TRBD1
clone size: many

CDR3 protein: CASSLGTEPYNEQFF
CDR3 DNA: TGTGCCAGCAGTCTCGGGACAGAACCGTACAATGAGCAGTTCTTC
J gene: TRBJ2-1
V gene: TRBV27
D gene: TRBD1
clone size: NA

CDR3 protein: CASSNTQGYNSPLHF
CDR3 DNA: TGTGCCAGCAGCAATACTCAGGGATATAATTCACCCCTCCACTTT
J gene: TRBJ1-6
V gene: TRBV5-8
D gene: NA
clone size: many

CDR3 protein: CASSLRGGFTYEQYF
CDR3 DNA: TGTGCCAGCAGTCTTAGGGGCGGATTTACCTACGAGCAGTACTTC
J gene: TRBJ2-7
V gene: TRBV27
D gene: NA
clone size: many